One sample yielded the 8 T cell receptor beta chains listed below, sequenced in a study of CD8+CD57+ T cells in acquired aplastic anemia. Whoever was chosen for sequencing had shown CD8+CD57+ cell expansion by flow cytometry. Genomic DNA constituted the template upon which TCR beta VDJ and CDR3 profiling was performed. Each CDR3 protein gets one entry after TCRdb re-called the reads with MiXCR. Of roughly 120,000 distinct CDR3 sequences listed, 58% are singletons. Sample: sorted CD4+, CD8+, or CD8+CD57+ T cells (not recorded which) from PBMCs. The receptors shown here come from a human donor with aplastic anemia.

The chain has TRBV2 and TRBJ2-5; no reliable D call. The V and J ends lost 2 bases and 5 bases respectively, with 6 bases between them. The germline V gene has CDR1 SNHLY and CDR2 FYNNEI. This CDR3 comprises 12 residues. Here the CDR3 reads CASSELGETQYF. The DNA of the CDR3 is TGTGCCAGCAGTGAACTGGGGGAGACCCAGTACTTC.

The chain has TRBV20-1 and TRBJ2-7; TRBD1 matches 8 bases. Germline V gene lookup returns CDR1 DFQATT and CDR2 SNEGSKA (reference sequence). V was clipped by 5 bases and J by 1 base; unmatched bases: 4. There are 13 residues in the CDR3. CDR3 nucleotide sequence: TGCAGTGCTGTAAGACAGGGGTCCTACGAGCAGTACTTC. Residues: CSAVRQGSYEQYF.

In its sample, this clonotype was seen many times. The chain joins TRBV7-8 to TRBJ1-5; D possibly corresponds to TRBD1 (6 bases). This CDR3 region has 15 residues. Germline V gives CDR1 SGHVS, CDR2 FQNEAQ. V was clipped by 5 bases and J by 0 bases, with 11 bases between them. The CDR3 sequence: CASSIRGDSNQPQHF. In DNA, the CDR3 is TGTGCCAGCAGCATAAGGGGGGATAGCAATCAGCCCCAGCATTTT.

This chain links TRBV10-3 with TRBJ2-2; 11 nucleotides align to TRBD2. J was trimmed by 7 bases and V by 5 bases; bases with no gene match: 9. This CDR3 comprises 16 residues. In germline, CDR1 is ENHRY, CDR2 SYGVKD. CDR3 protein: CAISSILAGANGELFF. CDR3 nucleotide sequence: TGTGCCATCAGTTCCATACTAGCGGGGGCTAACGGGGAGCTGTTTTTT.

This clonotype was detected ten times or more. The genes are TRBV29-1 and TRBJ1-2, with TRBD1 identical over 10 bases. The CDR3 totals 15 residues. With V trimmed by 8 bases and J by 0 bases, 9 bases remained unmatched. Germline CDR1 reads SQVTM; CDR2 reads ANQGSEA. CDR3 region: CSTRSGQGANYGYTF. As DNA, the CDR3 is TGCAGCACCCGCAGTGGACAGGGGGCTAACTATGGCTACACCTTC. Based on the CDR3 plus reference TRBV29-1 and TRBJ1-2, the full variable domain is SAVISQKPSRDICQRGTSLTIQCQVDSQVTMMFWYRQQPGQSLTLIATANQGSEATYESGFVIDKFPISRPNLTFSTLTVSNMSPEDSSIYLCSTRSGQGANYGYTFGSGTRLTVV.

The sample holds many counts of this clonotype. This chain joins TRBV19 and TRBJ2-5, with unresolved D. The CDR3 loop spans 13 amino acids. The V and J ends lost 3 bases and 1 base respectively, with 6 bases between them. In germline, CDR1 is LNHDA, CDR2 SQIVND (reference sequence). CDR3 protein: CASSILLQETQYF. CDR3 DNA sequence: TGTGCCAGTAGTATCCTACTCCAAGAGACCCAGTACTTC.

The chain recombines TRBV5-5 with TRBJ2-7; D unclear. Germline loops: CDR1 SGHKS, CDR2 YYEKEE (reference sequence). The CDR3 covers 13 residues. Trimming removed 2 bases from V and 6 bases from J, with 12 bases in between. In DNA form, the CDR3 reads TGTGCCAGCAGCTTTAAGTCGGCTTTCGAGCAGTACTTC. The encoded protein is CASSFKSAFEQYF. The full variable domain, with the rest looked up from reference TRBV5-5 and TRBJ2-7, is DAGVTQSPTHLIKTRGQQVTLRCSPISGHKSVSWYQQVLGQGPQFIFQYYEKEERGRGNFPDRFSARQFPNYSSELNVNALLLGDSALYLCASSFKSAFEQYFGPGTRLTVT.

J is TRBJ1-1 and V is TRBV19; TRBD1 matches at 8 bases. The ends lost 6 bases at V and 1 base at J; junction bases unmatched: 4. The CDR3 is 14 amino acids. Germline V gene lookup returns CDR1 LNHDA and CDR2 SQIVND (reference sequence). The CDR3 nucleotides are TGTGCCAGTAGGCTACAGGGGGGGAACACTGAAGCTTTCTTT. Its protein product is CASRLQGGNTEAFF.